Listed below are T cell receptor beta chains from one sample, sequenced in a study of blood T cells in healthy people across ages. TCRdb re-derived calls from the 5' RACE reads in MiXCR, one entry per CDR3 protein. The table has approximately 800,000 distinct CDR3 sequences, less than 80% seen once. Material: blood. Receptor source: a young man in good health. Both conserved end residues are part of each CDR3. A D gene is named only where the DNA matches it firmly. Size is stated for part of the rows, as once, few or many counts, or as a class when the clone is expanded.

-	TRBV20-1	-	12	TRBJ1-6	CSARGGASPLHF	TGCAGTGCCCGCGGAGGGGCTTCACCCCTCCACTTT
-	TRBV4-3	-	15	TRBJ2-2	CASSQDRSNTGELFF	TGCGCCAGCAGCCAAGATCGGAGTAACACCGGGGAGCTGTTTTTT
-	TRBV20-1	-	11	TRBJ1-2	CSARGSYGYTF	TGCAGTGCTAGAGGGTCCTATGGCTACACCTTC
few	TRBV12-3/TRBV12-4	TRBD1	15	TRBJ2-6	CASSRQGIGANVLTF	TGTGCCAGCAGTCGACAGGGGATTGGGGCCAACGTCCTGACTTTC
few	TRBV4-2	-	15	TRBJ1-2	CASSQVGGDGYGYTF	TGTGCCAGCAGCCAAGTAGGGGGGGACGGCTATGGTTACACCTTC
few	TRBV20-1	-	16	TRBJ2-7	CSARGPRVSPNYEQYF	TGCAGTGCTAGGGGGCCACGGGTCTCCCCTAACTACGAGCAGTACTTC
-	TRBV20-1	TRBD1	14	TRBJ1-5	CSARAGTGHQPQHF	TGCAGTGCTAGAGCCGGGACAGGGCATCAGCCCCAGCATTTT
-	TRBV4-2	-	18	TRBJ2-1	CASSQRVEGGLLYTEQFF	TGTGCCAGCAGCCAAAGGGTCGAGGGGGGCTTGTTGTACACTGAGCAGTTCTTC
once	TRBV5-6	-	14	TRBJ2-3	CASSRLGRADTQYF	TGTGCCAGCAGCCGACTAGGAAGGGCTGATACGCAGTATTTT
once	TRBV7-8	-	16	TRBJ2-1	CASSLEGTSSYNEQFF	TGTGCCAGCAGCTTAGAGGGAACTAGCTCCTACAATGAGCAGTTCTTC
-	TRBV13	-	14	TRBJ1-2	CASGGRPSIYGYTF	TGTGCCAGCGGGGGTCGGCCTTCAATCTATGGCTACACCTTC
-	TRBV14	TRBD2	12	TRBJ2-7	CARREGSYEQYF	TGTGCCAGAAGGGAGGGCTCCTACGAGCAGTACTTC
few	TRBV9	TRBD2	15	TRBJ2-4	CASSVSAGEKNIQYF	TGTGCCAGCAGCGTCTCGGCGGGGGAGAAAAACATTCAGTACTTC
-	TRBV2	TRBD2	16	TRBJ2-4	CASTLTSGAAKNIQYF	TGTGCCAGCACCCTGACTAGCGGGGCAGCCAAAAACATTCAGTACTTC
few	TRBV29-1	-	16	TRBJ1-2	CSVEDLISLAEYGYTF	TGCAGCGTTGAAGATCTAATTTCATTGGCAGAGTATGGCTACACCTTC
-	TRBV6-1	-	16	TRBJ2-5	CASSGIFRGSLETQYF	TGTGCCAGCAGTGGGATCTTCAGGGGTTCACTGGAGACCCAGTACTTC
-	TRBV4-1	TRBD1	16	TRBJ1-6	CASSQRTGAQNSPLHF	TGCGCCAGCAGCCAACGGACAGGGGCCCAAAATTCACCCCTCCACTTT
-	TRBV5-6	-	15	TRBJ2-1	CASSAPDGYYNEQFF	TGTGCCAGCAGCGCTCCTGACGGTTACTACAATGAGCAGTTCTTC
-	TRBV9	TRBD2	16	TRBJ2-1	CASSVGSGGAHNEQFF	TGTGCCAGCAGCGTAGGGAGCGGGGGGGCCCACAATGAGCAGTTCTTC
-	TRBV9	-	14	TRBJ1-5	CASSDQGSGQPQHF	TGTGCCAGCAGCGACCAGGGCAGCGGTCAGCCCCAGCATTTT
few	TRBV12-3/TRBV12-4	-	13	TRBJ2-7	CASSRVSLYEQYF	TGTGCCAGCAGTCGAGTATCCCTCTACGAGCAGTACTTC
-	TRBV10-3	TRBD2	14	TRBJ2-1	CAISDSTSSNEQFF	TGTGCCATCAGTGACTCGACTAGCTCCAATGAGCAGTTCTTC
-	TRBV4-2	TRBD2	17	TRBJ2-5	CASSQSTGLAGIETLYF	TGTGCCAGCAGCCAATCTACGGGACTAGCGGGGATAGAGACCCTGTACTTC
few	TRBV29-1	-	13	TRBJ2-7	CSVGDTTPYEQYF	TGCAGCGTTGGGGACACCACTCCCTACGAGCAGTACTTC
few	TRBV20-1	-	15	TRBJ2-3	CSASPVQAGTDTQYF	TGCAGTGCTAGCCCCGTCCAGGCCGGGACGGATACGCAGTATTTT
-	TRBV7-9	TRBD1	14	TRBJ2-7	CASSQPDRGYEQYF	TGTGCCAGCAGCCAGCCTGACAGGGGGTACGAGCAGTACTTC
-	TRBV4-3	-	15	TRBJ2-5	CASSQGSQGEETQYF	TGCGCCAGCAGCCAAGGTTCACAGGGTGAAGAGACCCAGTACTTC
-	TRBV9	-	13	TRBJ1-1	CASSGGMNTEAFF	TGTGCCAGCAGCGGGGGCATGAACACTGAAGCTTTCTTT
-	TRBV5-6	TRBD2	18	TRBJ2-3	CASSFPMTSGGVGDTQYF	TGTGCCAGCAGCTTCCCAATGACTAGCGGGGGGGTTGGAGATACGCAGTATTTT
-	TRBV5-1	-	16	TRBJ1-2	CASSPGLPGVRDGYTF	TGCGCCAGCAGCCCGGGTCTCCCAGGGGTTCGTGATGGCTACACCTTC
-	TRBV7-2	-	11	TRBJ2-1	CASSLSRGQFF	TGTGCCAGCAGCTTGTCTCGGGGGCAGTTCTTC
-	TRBV2	-	17	TRBJ1-1	CASSEGKGRGLGTEAFF	TGTGCCAGCAGTGAAGGAAAGGGAAGGGGTTTGGGCACTGAAGCTTTCTTT
-	TRBV29-1	TRBD2	14	TRBJ2-7	CSASLAGQSYEQYF	TGCAGCGCCTCACTAGCGGGGCAATCCTACGAGCAGTACTTC
-	TRBV7-2	-	15	TRBJ1-2	CASSLARGANYGYTF	TGTGCCAGCAGCTTAGCGCGGGGAGCTAACTATGGCTACACCTTC
few	TRBV6-6	-	12	TRBJ2-1	CASSYPSNEQFF	TGTGCCAGCAGTTACCCGTCCAATGAGCAGTTCTTC
-	TRBV27	-	15	TRBJ1-4	CASGTARGSNEKLFF	TGTGCCAGCGGGACCGCCCGGGGGTCTAATGAAAAACTGTTTTTT
-	TRBV12-3/TRBV12-4	-	15	TRBJ2-2	CASSGMEGTWEELFF	TGTGCCAGCAGTGGTATGGAGGGTACCTGGGAGGAGCTGTTTTTT
-	TRBV9	TRBD2	16	TRBJ2-5	CASSVGSSGGEETQYF	TGTGCCAGCAGCGTAGGTTCTAGCGGGGGGGAAGAGACCCAGTACTTC
-	TRBV7-9	TRBD1	15	TRBJ1-1	CASSPPRGLLYEAFF	TGTGCCAGCAGCCCGCCTAGGGGGCTTTTGTATGAAGCTTTCTTT
-	TRBV6-2/TRBV6-3	TRBD1	12	TRBJ2-5	CASSNPDRDQYF	TGTGCCAGCAGTAATCCTGACAGGGACCAGTACTTC